A single sample is the source of the 14 T cell receptor beta chains below, sequenced in a study of T-cell reconstitution after alpha-beta-depleted transplantation in children. For TCRbeta, the library was prepared with unique molecular identifiers. MiXCR was run by TCRdb on the PCR reads, yielding one entry per CDR3 protein. The sample records nearly 350,000 distinct CDR3 sequences, 15% to 20% being singletons. The sample in question was PBMCs, mostly from graft donor cells, obtained 360 days after TCRalphabeta/CD19-depleted stem cell transplant. These TCRs come from a male patient aged 2-15 years who had a stem cell transplant for acute lymphoblastic leukemia, so the T cells may come from the graft donor.

The rearrangement links TRBV12-3 or TRBV12-4 to TRBJ2-3; TRBD2 matches at 7 bases. Losses at the gene ends were 5 bases for V and 2 bases for J; bases not matched to a gene: 7. The CDR3 runs 15 residues. CDR3 nucleotides: TGTGCCAGCAGTCCCCCGGGACTAACCACAGATACGCAGTATTTT. Its protein product is CASSPPGLTTDTQYF.

The chain links TRBV25-1 to TRBJ2-1; 13 bases match TRBD2. V lost 2 bases to trimming and J lost 7 bases; unmatched junction nucleotides: 5. The CDR3 sequence is 16 residues long. The germline CDR1 and CDR2 sequences are MGHDK and SYGVNS. This chain's CDR3 is CASSEPGTSGTNEQFF. Written as DNA, the CDR3 is TGTGCCAGCAGTGAACCCGGGACTAGCGGGACTAATGAGCAGTTCTTC.

In this sample, this clonotype turned up a few times. V is TRBV28 and J is TRBJ2-3, with TRBD1 matching over 7 bases. Germline CDR1 is MDHEN and CDR2 is SYDVKM. The CDR3 is 16 residues long. Unmatched junction bases numbered 12, after V lost 5 bases and J lost 4 bases. CDR3 DNA sequence: TGTGCCAGCAGTCCGTACAGGGGTTTAAGGCCAGATACGCAGTATTTT. Protein product: CASSPYRGLRPDTQYF.

The chain has TRBV6-2 or TRBV6-3 and TRBJ2-7; a weak D match, TRBD2 (6 bases). The CDR3 has 13 amino acids. Trimming took off 5 bases at V and 6 bases at J, with 14 bases between the two ends. In germline, CDR1 is MNHEY, CDR2 SVGEGT. The CDR3 sequence: CASSGRLEGEQYF. CDR3 bases: TGTGCCAGCAGTGGGAGACTAGAGGGCGAGCAGTACTTC.

This clonotype was observed a few times. The genes are TRBV28 and TRBJ2-3; TRBD2 matches at 13 bases. V gave up 6 bases and J gave up 3 bases; unmatched junction bases: 9. There are 17 residues in the CDR3. Germline lookup yields CDR1 MDHEN and CDR2 SYDVKM. The CDR3 sequence is CASSSGLAGVGTDTQYF. The CDR3 DNA is TGTGCCAGCAGCTCCGGACTAGCGGGAGTTGGAACAGATACGCAGTATTTT.

V is TRBV4-1 and J is TRBJ1-6; D may be TRBD1 (5 bases). Trimming left V 4 bases short and J 8 bases short, with 12 bases between. This CDR3 is built from 14 residues. CDR1 MGHRA and CDR2 YSYEKL come from the germline V gene. CDR3 in DNA: TGCGCCAGCAGCCTACAGGCGCCCGATTCACCCCTCCACTTT. It is translated as CASSLQAPDSPLHF.

The V call is TRBV5-1, the J call TRBJ1-2; 7 bases agree with TRBD1. In germline, CDR1 is SGHRS, CDR2 YFSETQ. The CDR3 runs 14 residues. With 0 bases clipped from V and 3 bases from J, the junction kept 2 bases outside the gene matches. The CDR3, as DNA: TGCGCCAGCAGCTTGGACAGGGGAGACTATGGCTACACCTTC. Translated: CASSLDRGDYGYTF.

This clonotype appeared many times. The rearrangement joins TRBV20-1 to TRBJ2-2; a possible D gene is TRBD2 (5 bases). In germline, CDR1 is DFQATT, CDR2 SNEGSKA (reference sequence). CDR3 size: 15 residues. The germline V and J ends were trimmed by 3 bases and 2 bases, with 13 bases remaining between them. CDR3 DNA: TGCAGTGCTAGCCCCTTTGGGAGAAACACCGGGGAGCTGTTTTTT. Protein: CSASPFGRNTGELFF.

CDR3 bases: TGTGCCAGCGCCTCGGCAGGCCTCAACAATGAGCAGTTCTTC. This translates into CASASAGLNNEQFF. This chain joins TRBV27 and TRBJ2-1; D is ambiguous. Germline loops: CDR1 MNHEY, CDR2 SMNVEV (reference sequence). Trimming shortened V by 8 bases and J by 5 bases, and 16 bases separated the two germline ends. The CDR3 sequence is 14 residues long.

This clonotype was counted a few times. The chain uses TRBV12-5 and TRBJ2-6; D remains unclear. V was pared by 7 bases and J by 4 bases, with 8 bases between. Germline CDR1 is LGHNT and CDR2 is FRNRAP. The CDR3 runs to 13 residues. CDR3 DNA sequence: TGTGCTAGTGCCTTATCCGGGGCCAACGTCCTGACTTTC. Its protein product is CASALSGANVLTF.

This clonotype was detected many times. The V call is TRBV29-1, the J call TRBJ2-1, with 9 positions matching TRBD2. With V trimmed by 4 bases and J by 0 bases, 4 bases remained unmatched. Germline V gene lookup returns CDR1 SQVTM and CDR2 ANQGSEA. The CDR3 runs 15 residues. The CDR3 sequence: CSVVGSGSSYNEQFF. The CDR3 coding sequence is TGCAGCGTTGTGGGTAGCGGGAGCTCCTACAATGAGCAGTTCTTC.

This chain links TRBV7-9 with TRBJ2-1; TRBD2 matches 8 bases. Germline V gives CDR1 SEHNR, CDR2 FQNEAQ (reference sequence). The CDR3 runs 15 residues. V lost 1 base to trimming and J lost 7 bases; unmatched junction nucleotides: 6. This chain's CDR3 is CASSLGGRPVNEQFF. The DNA for the CDR3 is TGTGCCAGCAGCTTAGGCGGGAGGCCCGTAAATGAGCAGTTCTTC.

This rearrangement joins TRBV7-8 to TRBJ1-1, with D maybe TRBD1 (5 bases). The germline V gene encodes CDR1 SGHVS and CDR2 FQNEAQ. Trimming took 1 base from V and 0 from J, leaving 12 bases between them. This CDR3 has 16 amino acids. Here the CDR3 reads CASSLDRFPMNTEAFF. DNA of the CDR3: TGTGCCAGCAGCTTAGACAGGTTTCCCATGAACACTGAAGCTTTCTTT.

This clonotype was seen more than once but under ten times. The V and J genes are TRBV5-4 and TRBJ2-7, with a tentative D call TRBD1 (5 bases). The CDR3 runs to 13 residues. Germline-derived CDR1 and CDR2 are SGHNT and YYREEE (reference sequence). Trimming pared 4 bases from V and 2 bases from J, leaving 10 bases between. In DNA, the CDR3 is TGTGCCAGCAGCCGTGACAGTCCCTACGAGCAGTACTTC. It translates to CASSRDSPYEQYF. Full variable domain (outside the CDR3, taken from reference TRBV5-4 and TRBJ2-7): ETGVTQSPTHLIKTRGQQVTLRCSSQSGHNTVSWYQQALGQGPQFIFQYYREEENGRGNFPPRFSGLQFPNYSSELNVNALELDDSALYLCASSRDSPYEQYFGPGTRLTVT.